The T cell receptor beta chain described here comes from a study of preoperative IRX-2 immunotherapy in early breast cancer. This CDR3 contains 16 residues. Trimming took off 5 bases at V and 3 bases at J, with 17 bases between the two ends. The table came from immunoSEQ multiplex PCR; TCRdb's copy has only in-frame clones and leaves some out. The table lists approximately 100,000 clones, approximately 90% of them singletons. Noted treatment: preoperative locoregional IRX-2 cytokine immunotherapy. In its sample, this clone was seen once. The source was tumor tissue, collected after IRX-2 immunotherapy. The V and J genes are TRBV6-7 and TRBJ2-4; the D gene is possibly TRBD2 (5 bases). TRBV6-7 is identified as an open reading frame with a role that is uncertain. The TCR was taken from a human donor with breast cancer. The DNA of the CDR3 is TGTGCCAGCAGTCAACCGGACCCCCGGGGCAAAAACATTCAGTACTTC. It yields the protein CASSQPDPRGKNIQYF.